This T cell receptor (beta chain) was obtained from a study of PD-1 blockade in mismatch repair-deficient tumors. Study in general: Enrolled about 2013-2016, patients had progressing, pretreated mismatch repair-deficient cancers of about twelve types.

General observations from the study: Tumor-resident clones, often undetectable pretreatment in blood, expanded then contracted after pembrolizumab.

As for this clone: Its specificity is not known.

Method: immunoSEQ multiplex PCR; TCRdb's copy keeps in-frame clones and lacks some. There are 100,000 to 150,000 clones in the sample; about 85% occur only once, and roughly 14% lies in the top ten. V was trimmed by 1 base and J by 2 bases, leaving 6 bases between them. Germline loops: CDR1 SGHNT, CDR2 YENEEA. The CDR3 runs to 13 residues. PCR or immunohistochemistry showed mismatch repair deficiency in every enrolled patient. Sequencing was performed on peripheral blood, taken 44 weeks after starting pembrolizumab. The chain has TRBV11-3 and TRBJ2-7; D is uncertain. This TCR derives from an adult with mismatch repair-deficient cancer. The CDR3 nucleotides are TGTGCCAGCAGCTTAGGCATCGCCTACGAGCAGTACTTC. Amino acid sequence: CASSLGIAYEQYF.